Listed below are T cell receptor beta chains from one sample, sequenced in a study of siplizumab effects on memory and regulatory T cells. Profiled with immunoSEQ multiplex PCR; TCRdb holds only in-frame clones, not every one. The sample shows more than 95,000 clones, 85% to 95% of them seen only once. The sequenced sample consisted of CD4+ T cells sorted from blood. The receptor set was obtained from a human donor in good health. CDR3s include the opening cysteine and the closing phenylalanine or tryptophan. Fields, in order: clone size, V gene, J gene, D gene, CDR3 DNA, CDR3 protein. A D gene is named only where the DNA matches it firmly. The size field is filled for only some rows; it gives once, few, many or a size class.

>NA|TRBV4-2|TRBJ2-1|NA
TGTGCCAGCAGCCAAGAAGGTGGCAGTTCGGATGAGCAGTTCTTC
CASSQEGGSSDEQFF
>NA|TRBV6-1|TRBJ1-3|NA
TGTGCCAGCAGTAACCCTGGAAACACCATATATTTT
CASSNPGNTIYF
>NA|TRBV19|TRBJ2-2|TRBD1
TGTGCCACCCTCCCACAGGGGGCGGGCACCGGGGAGCTGTTTTTT
CATLPQGAGTGELFF
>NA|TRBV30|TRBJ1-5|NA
TGTGCCTGCTCCCCGGGGGCTAATCAGCCCCAGCATTTT
CACSPGANQPQHF
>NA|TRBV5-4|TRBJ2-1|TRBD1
TGTGCCAGCAGCGCGGGACAGGGCTACAATGAGCAGTTCTTC
CASSAGQGYNEQFF
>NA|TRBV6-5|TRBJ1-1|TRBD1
TGTGCCAGCAGTTACTCGAGGGGGCTGAACACTGAAGCTTTCTTT
CASSYSRGLNTEAFF
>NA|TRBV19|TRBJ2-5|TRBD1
TGTGCCAGTAGTATCGAAGCCGGGACAGGGAGGGAGACCCAGTACTTC
CASSIEAGTGRETQYF
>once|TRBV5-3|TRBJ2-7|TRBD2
TGTGCCAGAAGCTTGGTTGGGACTAGCGGGACTGACGAGCAGTACTTC
CARSLVGTSGTDEQYF
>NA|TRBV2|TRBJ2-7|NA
TGTGCCAGCAGACACCCCGCGGGGGCGAACTCCTACGAGCAGTACTTC
CASRHPAGANSYEQYF
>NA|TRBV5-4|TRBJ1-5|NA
TGTGCCAGCAGCACTCAAGGGCATAGCAATCAGCCCCAGCATTTT
CASSTQGHSNQPQHF
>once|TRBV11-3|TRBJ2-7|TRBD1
TGTGCCAGCAGCTTAGATCTGGCAGGGGGCGACGAGCAGTACTTC
CASSLDLAGGDEQYF
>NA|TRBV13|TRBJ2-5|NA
TGTGCCAGCAGCTTGAACCAAGAGACCCAGTACTTC
CASSLNQETQYF
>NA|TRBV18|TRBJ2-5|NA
TGTGCCAGCTCTTACGGGTTTCGGGAGACCCAGTACTTC
CASSYGFRETQYF
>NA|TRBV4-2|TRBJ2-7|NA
TGTGCCAGCAGCCCCGGGATAATACCCTACGAGCAGTACTTC
CASSPGIIPYEQYF
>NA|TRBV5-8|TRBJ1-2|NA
TGTGCCAGCAGCTTGGGCGCGGGACGGGGCTATGGCTACACCTTC
CASSLGAGRGYGYTF
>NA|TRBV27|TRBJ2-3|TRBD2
TGTGCCAGCAGCCCAGGTCGCGGGAGTCTCTCAGATACGCAGTATTTT
CASSPGRGSLSDTQYF
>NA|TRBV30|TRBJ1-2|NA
TGTGCCTGGAGCGTGGGAGGGGGGAACTATGGCTACACCTTC
CAWSVGGGNYGYTF
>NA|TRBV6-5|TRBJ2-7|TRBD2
TGTGCCAGCAGTTCCCCCGGGACTAGGGGCCCCGAGCAGTACTTC
CASSSPGTRGPEQYF
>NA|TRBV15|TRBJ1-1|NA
TGTGCCACCAGCAGAGACTGGGGTGGTACTGAAGCTTTCTTT
CATSRDWGGTEAFF
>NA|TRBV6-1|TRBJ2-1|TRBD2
TGTGCCAGCAGTGCCCCTAGCGGGGGGGTCAATGAGCAGTTCTTC
CASSAPSGGVNEQFF
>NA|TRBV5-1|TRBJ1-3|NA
TGCGCCAGCAGCTTGCCGCGTCTGAGTGGAAACACCATATATTTT
CASSLPRLSGNTIYF
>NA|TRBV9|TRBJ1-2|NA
TGTGCCAGCAGCGGCAGTCATACCTATGGCTACACCTTC
CASSGSHTYGYTF
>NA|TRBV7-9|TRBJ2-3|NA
TGTGCCAGCAGCCCCCCCGGGGCCGCAGATACGCAGTATTTT
CASSPPGAADTQYF
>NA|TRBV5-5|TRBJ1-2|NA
TGTGCCAGCAGCTTGGATTTCTATGGCTACACCTTC
CASSLDFYGYTF
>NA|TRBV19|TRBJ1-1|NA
TGTGCCAGTAGTACAGGGCGGGGGAACACTGAAGCTTTCTTT
CASSTGRGNTEAFF
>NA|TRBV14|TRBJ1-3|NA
TGTGCCAGCAGCCCCCTGGGGCCTGGAAACACCATATATTTT
CASSPLGPGNTIYF
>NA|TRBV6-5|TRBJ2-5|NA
TGTGCCAGCAGTTACTCATTAGTGACTCGCGAGACCCAGTACTTC
CASSYSLVTRETQYF
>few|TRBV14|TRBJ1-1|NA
TGTGCCAGCAGCCAAGATCGGGGGGCGACCACTGAAGCTTTCTTT
CASSQDRGATTEAFF
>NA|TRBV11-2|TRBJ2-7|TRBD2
TGTGCCAGCAGCGCGGGGACTAGCGGCGCCTACGAGCAGTACTTC
CASSAGTSGAYEQYF
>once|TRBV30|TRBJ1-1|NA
TGTGCCTGGGCGGGGTATGAGGGGTACACTGAAGCTTTCTTT
CAWAGYEGYTEAFF
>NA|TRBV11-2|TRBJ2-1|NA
TGTGCCAGCAGCCCTGGAAGCGGCTCCTACAATGAGCAGTTCTTC
CASSPGSGSYNEQFF
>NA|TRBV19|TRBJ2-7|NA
TGTGCCAGTAGTATCGGACGCTCCTACGAGCAGTACTTC
CASSIGRSYEQYF
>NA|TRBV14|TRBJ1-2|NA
TGTGCCAGCAGCCCAGGGACGAACTATGGCTACACCTTC
CASSPGTNYGYTF
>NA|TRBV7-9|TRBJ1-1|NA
TGTGCCAGCGCGGGGGCTGGGTGGAACACTGAAGCTTTCTTT
CASAGAGWNTEAFF
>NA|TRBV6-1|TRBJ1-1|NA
TGTGCCAGCAGTACTCGACAGGTTGCGACTGAAGCTTTCTTT
CASSTRQVATEAFF
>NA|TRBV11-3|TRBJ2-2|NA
TGTGCCAGCAGCTTAGGGGCCGGCTCGGGACTGATCACCGGGGAGCTGTTTTTT
CASSLGAGSGLITGELFF
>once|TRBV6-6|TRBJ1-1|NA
TGTGCCAGCAGTCGAACAGGCTCAGAGCGAAACACTGAAGCTTTCTTT
CASSRTGSERNTEAFF
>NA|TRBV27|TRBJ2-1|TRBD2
TGTGCCAGCAGTTTCCCGGGACTAGCGGGGCGTGGTGAGCAGTTCTTC
CASSFPGLAGRGEQFF
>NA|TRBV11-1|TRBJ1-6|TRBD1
TGTGCCAGCAGGCAATCCACGACAGGGAAAAATAATTCACCCCTCCACTTT
CASRQSTTGKNNSPLHF
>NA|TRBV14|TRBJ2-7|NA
TGTGCCAGCAGCCAAGACCCAGCGCTGCAGTACTTC
CASSQDPALQYF
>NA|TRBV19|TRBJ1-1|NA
TGTGCCACAACAGGAGGGGTCACTGAAGCTTTCTTT
CATTGGVTEAFF
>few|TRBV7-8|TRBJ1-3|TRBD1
TGTGCCAGCAGGCAGGGGGCAGGCACCATATATTTT
CASRQGAGTIYF
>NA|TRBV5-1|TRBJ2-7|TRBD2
TGCGCCAGCAGCGAAGGGACTAGCGGGATAGAAGAGCAGTACTTC
CASSEGTSGIEEQYF
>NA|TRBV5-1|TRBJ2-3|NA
TGCGCCAGCAGCTTGGCCGCAGATACGCAGTATTTT
CASSLAADTQYF
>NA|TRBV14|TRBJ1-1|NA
TGTGCCAGCAGCCAAGACCGACAGACTGAAGCTTTCTTT
CASSQDRQTEAFF
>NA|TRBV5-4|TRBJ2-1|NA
TGTGCCAGCAGCCCCGGCAATGAGCAGTTCTTC
CASSPGNEQFF
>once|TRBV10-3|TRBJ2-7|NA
TGTGCCACTGGAGGGGGGGCGGCCTACGAGCAGTACTTC
CATGGGAAYEQYF
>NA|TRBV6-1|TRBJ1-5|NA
TGTGCCAGCTTTAAGCGAAAAGGGGATCAGCCCCAGCATTTT
CASFKRKGDQPQHF
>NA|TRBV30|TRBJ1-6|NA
TGTGCCTGGAGCCCCGCGACTCGATCACCCCTCCACTTT
CAWSPATRSPLHF
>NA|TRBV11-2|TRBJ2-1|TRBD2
TGTGCCAGCAGCTTAGGTGGACTAGCGGGTTACAATGAGCAGTTCTTC
CASSLGGLAGYNEQFF
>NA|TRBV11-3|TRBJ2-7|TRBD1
TGTGCCAGCAGCAGCCGACAGGGTTCTAGGGAGCAGTACTTC
CASSSRQGSREQYF
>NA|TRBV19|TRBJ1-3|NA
TGTGCCAGTAGTATATCAACAGGCCCCTCTGGAAACACCATATATTTT
CASSISTGPSGNTIYF
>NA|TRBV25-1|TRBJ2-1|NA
TGTGCCAGCAGTGATTCGACAGTAGGTTCCAATGAGCAGTTCTTC
CASSDSTVGSNEQFF
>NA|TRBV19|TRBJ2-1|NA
TGTGCCAGTAGTATAGAGTCCAGAGACTATTACAATGAGCAGTTCTTC
CASSIESRDYYNEQFF
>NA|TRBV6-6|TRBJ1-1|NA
TGTGCCAGCAGTCCCGGGACGGGAAACACTGAAGCTTTCTTT
CASSPGTGNTEAFF
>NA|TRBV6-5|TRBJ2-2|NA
TGTGCCAGCAGTTCCTACGGGAGTCGGACCGGGGAGCTGTTTTTT
CASSSYGSRTGELFF
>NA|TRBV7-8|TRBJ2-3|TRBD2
TGTGCCAGCAGCATCACTAGCGGAACAGATACGCAGTATTTT
CASSITSGTDTQYF
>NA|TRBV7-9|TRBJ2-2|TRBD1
TGTGCCAGCAGCTTACAGGGGGCCGGTACCGGGGAGCTGTTTTTT
CASSLQGAGTGELFF
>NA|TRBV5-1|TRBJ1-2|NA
TGCGCCAGCAGCTTAGGAACAGCCCTCTATGGCTACACCTTC
CASSLGTALYGYTF
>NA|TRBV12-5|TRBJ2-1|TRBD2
TGTGCTAGTGGTTTGGTACTTAGGCGGGAGTTCAGCGAGCAGTTCTTC
CASGLVLRREFSEQFF